This T cell receptor (beta chain) came from a study of shared clonotypes between healthy human individuals. This CDR3 has 13 residues. Trimming stripped 2 bases from V and 3 bases from J, with 8 bases between. Germline values: CDR1 MNHNY, CDR2 SVGAGI (reference sequence). A single count supports this clone. The assay was immunoSEQ multiplex PCR, and TCRdb's table has in-frame clones only and misses some. This table has about 980,000 clones, around three quarters appearing once. The chain links TRBV6-6 to TRBJ2-7, with D possibly being TRBD1 (6 bases). The sequence derives from a man aged 18-30 years in good health. Sequencing was carried out using memory CD4+ T cells sorted from blood. This sample's subset: CD45RA-negative fraction. The DNA of the CDR3 is TGTGCCAGCAGTTACGGGACATTCTACGAGCAGTACTTC. As protein: CASSYGTFYEQYF.